A selection of T cell receptor beta chains follows, all from one sample in a study of T cell responses to AZD1222 COVID-19 vaccine. Produced via immunoSEQ multiplex PCR; TCRdb's table is partial and in-frame only. The table shows about 100,000 clones, with just under 90% occurring only once. Source: peripheral blood, taken on day 0 of AZD1222 vaccination. Source of these receptors: an adult in good health. Each CDR3 is given with its conserved first and last residue. D genes are given only for firm matches. Size is stated for part of the rows, as once, few or many counts, or as a class when the clone is expanded.

j_call clone_size v_call d_call cdr3_nt cdr3_aa
TRBJ1-1 once TRBV10-1 TRBD1 TGCGCCAGCAGTGAGTCGACAGGGTCGAACACTGAAGCTTTCTTT CASSESTGSNTEAFF
TRBJ2-1 - TRBV5-6 - TGTGCCAGCAGCTTGGGTAACTACAATGAGCAGTTCTTC CASSLGNYNEQFF
TRBJ1-2 - TRBV30 TRBD1 TGTGCCTGGAGAGGGAGGGACAGGGGGAGAAGTGGCTACACCTTC CAWRGRDRGRSGYTF
TRBJ2-7 - TRBV9 TRBD2 TGTGCCAGCAGTGAAGGGACTAGCGCGCGCTACGAGCAGTACTTC CASSEGTSARYEQYF
TRBJ1-2 - TRBV7-2 TRBD1 TGTGCCAGCAGCGCAGGACAGGGCTTAGGCTACACCTTC CASSAGQGLGYTF
TRBJ1-2 - TRBV4-2 TRBD1 TGTGCCAGCAGCCAAGAAGGGACAGTCAACTATGGCTACACCTTC CASSQEGTVNYGYTF
TRBJ1-2 few TRBV5-1 TRBD1 TGCGCCAGCAGCTTGGATCCTGGGACAGCTAATGGCTACACCTTC CASSLDPGTANGYTF
TRBJ2-7 - TRBV9 TRBD1 TGTGCCAGCAGCGTAACAGGGGGGACCTCCTACGAGCAGTACTTC CASSVTGGTSYEQYF
TRBJ2-1 - TRBV18 TRBD2 TGTGCCAGCTCACCGACTAGCGGGGGTAGTAGTTGGAGTGAGCAGTTCTTC CASSPTSGGSSWSEQFF
TRBJ1-1 few TRBV19 TRBD1 TGTGCCAGTACTGGGGGGGACAGGGGCACTGAAGCTTTCTTT CASTGGDRGTEAFF
TRBJ1-1 - TRBV27 - TGTGCCAGCAGTTACCTTAGGGGTCGGTCCGCTGAAGCTTTCTTT CASSYLRGRSAEAFF
TRBJ1-2 - TRBV5-6 - TGTGCCAGCAGCATAAACTATGGCTACACCTTC CASSINYGYTF
TRBJ2-5 - TRBV11-1 - TGTGCCAGCAGCTTAGCGCTAAGAGAAGAGACCCAGTACTTC CASSLALREETQYF
TRBJ1-2 - TRBV2 - TGTGCCAGCAGTGAACTGGCGGGCTATGGCTACACCTTC CASSELAGYGYTF
TRBJ1-2 few TRBV10-3 - TGTGCCATCAGTGAGTCTCTTCAAGGCGAAGGCTACACCTTC CAISESLQGEGYTF
TRBJ1-3 - TRBV5-1 - TGCGCCAGCAGCTTGGCAGGGAAAAACACCATATATTTT CASSLAGKNTIYF
TRBJ1-2 - TRBV3-1/TRBV3-2 TRBD1 TGTGCCAGCAGCCAAAGACAGGGCGCTGGCTACACCTTC CASSQRQGAGYTF
TRBJ1-1 few TRBV11-3 - TGTGCCAGCAGCTTAAGCCCCACCGAGACACCGAACACTGAAGCTTTCTTT CASSLSPTETPNTEAFF
TRBJ1-1 many TRBV19 - TGTGCCAGTAGTGCCATTCCGGGGCTCGGCACTGAAGCTTTCTTT CASSAIPGLGTEAFF
TRBJ1-2 - TRBV6-5 - TGTGCCAGCAGTCTCCGGGACCGAGGGAACTATGGCTACACCTTC CASSLRDRGNYGYTF
TRBJ2-5 - TRBV30 TRBD2 TGTGCCTGGAGTGTAGGCCTAGCGGGGGAGACCCAGTACTTC CAWSVGLAGETQYF
TRBJ2-1 - TRBV3-1/TRBV3-2 - TGTGCCAGCAGCCGCCGGACAGATCCCTATAGCTCCTACAATGAGCAGTTCTTC CASSRRTDPYSSYNEQFF
TRBJ2-7 - TRBV10-3 TRBD1 TGTGCCATCAGTAAGACAGACAGGGGATACGAGCAGTACTTC CAISKTDRGYEQYF
TRBJ2-5 - TRBV6-2/TRBV6-3 - TGTGCCAGCAGTTACGGCAGGGCGTCAGAGACCCAGTACTTC CASSYGRASETQYF
TRBJ2-2 - TRBV4-1 TRBD2 TGCGCCAGCAGCCAAGAAGGGCGTCTAGCGGGAAACACCGGGGAGCTGTTTTTT CASSQEGRLAGNTGELFF
TRBJ1-1 - TRBV10-1 - TGCGCCAGCAGTGAGTCACAGGGACCGGTAGATACTGAAGCTTTCTTT CASSESQGPVDTEAFF
TRBJ2-3 - TRBV19 - TGTGCCAGTAGTATTGGGCACACAGATACGCAGTATTTT CASSIGHTDTQYF
TRBJ1-5 - TRBV10-3 - TGTGCCATCAGTGAGTCTTCAGGGTTGGGTCAGCCCCAGCATTTT CAISESSGLGQPQHF
TRBJ1-3 - TRBV18 TRBD1 TGTGCCAGCTCCCGGGGACAGCAAGAATATGGAAACACCATATATTTT CASSRGQQEYGNTIYF
TRBJ1-6 - TRBV2 - TGTGCCAGCAGTGAAGCCAGCACTTATAATTCACCCCTCCACTTT CASSEASTYNSPLHF
TRBJ1-4 few TRBV21-1 - TGTGCCAGCAGCAACGGACAACGTAATGAAAAACTGTTTTTT CASSNGQRNEKLFF
TRBJ2-3 - TRBV27 - TGTGCCAGCAGTGCGTACAGGGATACGCAGTATTTT CASSAYRDTQYF
TRBJ2-1 - TRBV15 - TGTGCCACCAGCAGAGGGGGTAGGGAAGTCAATGAGCAGTTCTTC CATSRGGREVNEQFF
TRBJ1-6 few TRBV2 TRBD1 TGTGCCAGCAGTGACAGGGGGATAAATTCACCCCTCCACTTT CASSDRGINSPLHF
TRBJ2-3 once TRBV9 - TGTGCCAGCAGCGTAGAGGGATTTCCGGATACGCAGTATTTT CASSVEGFPDTQYF
TRBJ1-6 - TRBV5-4 TRBD1 TGTGCCAGCAGCTCCGGGACAGACTCTAGCTCCTATAATTCACCCCTCCACTTT CASSSGTDSSSYNSPLHF
TRBJ1-1 - TRBV11-3 TRBD1 TGTGCCAGCAGCTTAGGGACAGGGAACACTGAAGCTTTCTTT CASSLGTGNTEAFF